This T cell receptor beta chain came from a study of T-cell reconstitution after alpha-beta-depleted transplantation in children. Points from the study as a whole: Surviving recipient T cells and intrathymic progenitors accounted for some patients' high TCRbeta diversity at day 60.

From germline, CDR1 is LGHNA and CDR2 YNFKEQ. Trimming took off 0 bases at V and 1 base at J, with 6 bases between the two ends. The CDR3 has 14 residues. For TCRbeta, the library was prepared with unique molecular identifiers. TCRdb itself ran the PCR reads through MiXCR, one entry per CDR3 protein. The sample holds 800,000 to 1,000,000 distinct CDR3 sequences; roughly 29% are singletons and the top ten take 28%. This clonotype turned up a few times. Its target is unknown. This clonotype originated in a boy under three years old who had a stem cell transplant for SCID, so the T cells may come from the graft donor. The sample consisted of PBMCs, mostly from graft donor cells, taken 360 days after TCRalphabeta/CD19-depleted stem cell transplant. This chain connects TRBV4-2 to TRBJ1-1, with no clear D. The CDR3 loop reads CASSQDARNTEAFF. Written as DNA, the CDR3 is TGTGCCAGCAGCCAAGATGCCAGGAACACTGAAGCTTTCTTT.